The TCR beta chain under discussion was sequenced for a study of blood T cell repertoires in COVID-19. Study in general: There were acute and convalescent COVID-19 samples, and they came from the United States, Italy and Spain. T cells, B-cell-depleted T cells, or PBMCs supplied cDNA or gDNA.

The junction had 6 bases not matched to a gene; V was cut back by 2 bases and J by 0 bases. The V gene's germline CDR1 is SGHRS and CDR2 YFSETQ. The CDR3 is 16 amino acids. How the authors handled the data: Reference gene primer amplification gave nucleated cell count estimates. Sequencing used immunoSEQ multiplex PCR; TCRdb keeps in-frame clones, though not all of them. The V and J calls and clone size are taken from that table; D and trimming were inferred from the DNA. The repertoire consists of some 48,000 clones, with about 92% occurring once and the leading ten covering around 20%. The chain is built from TRBV5-1 and TRBJ1-1; TRBD1 matches 8 bases. The receptor comes from a man in his 70s with active COVID-19. The sequencing sample was made of peripheral blood. CDR3: CASSFGQGLMNTEAFF. CDR3 DNA sequence: TGCGCCAGCAGCTTTGGACAGGGACTAATGAACACTGAAGCTTTCTTT.